Below, 30 T cell receptor beta chains from the same sample are listed, as sequenced in a study of cytomegalovirus exposure and HLA in healthy donors. It was with 60 Vbeta and 13 Jbeta primers that the PCR ran. The protocol was immunoSEQ multiplex PCR, while the TCRdb copy is restricted to in-frame clones and leaves out a portion. The repertoire holds 150,000 to 200,000 clones, with roughly 88% as singletons. The sequenced material came from PBMCs. These receptors originate from a man aged 50-60 years in good health and CMV-seropositive.

V is TRBV28 and J is TRBJ1-4, with 10 bases identical to TRBD1. This CDR3 has 15 residues. V shed 2 bases and J 4 bases; nucleotides not matched to a gene: 1. The germline gives CDR1 MDHEN, CDR2 SYDVKM. This chain's CDR3 is CASSLGTGVNEKLFF. In DNA form, the CDR3 reads TGTGCCAGCAGTTTAGGGACAGGGGTTAATGAAAAACTGTTTTTT.

The V and J genes are TRBV11-3 and TRBJ2-7, with 7 bases fitting TRBD1. Germline CDR1 and CDR2: SGHNT and YENEEA. CDR3 size: 14 residues. With V trimmed by 5 bases and J by 1 base, 5 bases remained unmatched. The CDR3 DNA sequence: TGTGCCAGCAGCCCAGACAGGGCATCCTACGAGCAGTACGTC. This gives the protein CASSPDRASYEQYV.

In this sample, this clone turned up once. This sequence joins TRBV6-5 and TRBJ2-1; possibly TRBD2 for D (5 bases). CDR1 is MNHEY and CDR2 is SVGAGI in the germline V gene. The CDR3 runs to 14 residues. Between the trimmed V and J ends, which lost 0 bases and 7 bases, there was a span of 10 bases. In DNA, the CDR3 is TGTGCCAGCAGTTACTCGAACCGGGGAAATGAGCAGTTCTTC. Translated, it gives CASSYSNRGNEQFF.

This rearrangement joins TRBV6-1 to TRBJ1-6; 7 bases map to TRBD1. The CDR3 is 15 residues long. V lost 5 bases, J lost 6 bases, and 7 bases stayed unmatched. CDR1 and CDR2 (germline): MNHNS, SASEGT. In DNA form, the CDR3 reads TGTGCCAGCAGTAGCCGGGACAGCGCTAATTCACCCCTCCACTTT. Its protein is CASSSRDSANSPLHF.

V usage is TRBV6-5 and J usage is TRBJ1-1, with D possibly TRBD1 on 5 matching bases. The ends were cut back, 6 bases at V and 0 bases at J, with 11 bases in the middle. Germline-derived CDR1 and CDR2 are MNHEY and SVGAGI. This CDR3 contains 14 residues. In DNA, the CDR3 is TGTGCCAGCAGCCGCAGGGCCCTGAACACTGAAGCTTTCTTT. It is translated as CASSRRALNTEAFF.

The rearrangement uses TRBV7-9 and TRBJ2-2, with 8 bases lining up with TRBD2. The V gene end was trimmed by 5 bases and the J gene end by 6 bases; junction bases not matched to a gene: 11. CDR1 is SEHNR and CDR2 is FQNEAQ in the germline V gene (reference sequence). The CDR3 length is 16 residues. In DNA, the CDR3 is TGTGCCAGCAGCGCATCCGGGGGGGTCGAACCCGGGGAGCTGTTTTTT. Translated: CASSASGGVEPGELFF.

The rearrangement links TRBV5-4 to TRBJ2-2; 13 bases are shared with TRBD2. The CDR3 is 15 residues long. Trimming at V came to 4 bases and at J to 8 bases, leaving 5 bases not matched to a gene. Per germline, CDR1 SGHNT and CDR2 YYREEE (reference sequence). Here the CDR3 DNA reads TGTGCCAGCAGCCCTGGGACTAGCGGGGTAGGGGAGCTGTTTTTT. This translates into CASSPGTSGVGELFF. The complete variable domain, with remaining parts taken from reference TRBV5-4 and TRBJ2-2, reads ETGVTQSPTHLIKTRGQQVTLRCSSQSGHNTVSWYQQALGQGPQFIFQYYREEENGRGNFPPRFSGLQFPNYSSELNVNALELDDSALYLCASSPGTSGVGELFFGEGSRLTVL.

The chain combines TRBV27 with TRBJ2-7, with a possible D match to TRBD1 (5 bases). The germline CDR1 and CDR2 sequences are MNHEY and SMNVEV (reference sequence). The length of the CDR3 is 14 residues. The ends were cut back, 2 bases at V and 5 bases at J, with 13 bases in the middle. CDR3 loop: CASSLENRIDEQYF. In DNA form, the CDR3 reads TGTGCCAGCAGTTTAGAAAACAGGATCGACGAGCAGTACTTC.

This clone appeared a single time. The chain combines TRBV11-3 with TRBJ1-6; D may be TRBD1 (5 bases). The CDR3 is made up of 13 amino acids. Germline V gene data show CDR1 as SGHNT and CDR2 as YENEEA. V was trimmed by 4 bases and J by 11 bases, leaving 12 bases between them. The CDR3 bases are TGTGCCAGCAGCTCGGGTCCGGGGGCACCCCTCCACTTT. Encoded protein: CASSSGPGAPLHF.

The rearrangement uses TRBV6-5 and TRBJ2-3; TRBD2 matches at 8 bases. Trimming took 4 bases from V and 3 from J; bases not matched to a gene: 9. In germline, CDR1 is MNHEY, CDR2 SVGAGI. This CDR3 is built from 16 residues. The chain's CDR3 is CASSSIGLASTDTQYF. Here the CDR3 DNA reads TGTGCCAGCAGTTCTATAGGACTAGCATCGACAGATACGCAGTATTTT.

J is TRBJ2-1 and V is TRBV20-1; D remains unclear. CDR3 length: 10 residues. Germline V gene data show CDR1 as DFQATT and CDR2 as SNEGSKA (reference sequence). V gave up 6 bases and J gave up 7 bases, with 7 bases separating them. The CDR3 sequence: CSASDNEQFF. CDR3 DNA sequence: TGCAGTGCGTCAGATAATGAGCAGTTCTTC.

This clone was found a few times. The gene calls are TRBV30 and TRBJ2-6; TRBD1 aligns across 7 bases. The CDR3 extends over 18 amino acids. Germline loops: CDR1 GTSNPN, CDR2 SVGIG (reference sequence). Trimming removed 1 base from V and 0 bases from J; junction bases left unmatched: 9. Here the CDR3 DNA reads TGTGCCTGGAGTGAGGGGACAGCCTATCTCTCTGGGGCCAACGTCCTGACTTTC. This translates into CAWSEGTAYLSGANVLTF.

The chain is built from TRBV6-5 and TRBJ1-2, with D tentatively TRBD1 (5 bases). In germline, CDR1 is MNHEY, CDR2 SVGAGI. V dropped 7 bases and J dropped 4 bases, with 16 bases sitting between them. The CDR3 contains 14 residues. CDR3 DNA: TGTGCCAGCACCCAAACCGGGGGTCGCTATGGCTACACCTTC. Protein product: CASTQTGGRYGYTF.

The V call is TRBV5-6, the J call TRBJ1-3; no firm D call. Trimming took 0 bases from V and 5 from J, leaving 6 bases between them. The CDR3 runs 13 residues. Germline values: CDR1 SGHDT, CDR2 YYEEEE. CDR3 amino acids: CASSLASRNTIYF. The CDR3 DNA sequence: TGTGCCAGCAGCTTGGCCAGTAGAAACACCATATATTTT.

This chain joins TRBV27 and TRBJ1-4, with unresolved D. The CDR3 consists of 14 residues. V dropped 4 bases and J dropped 5 bases, with 11 bases sitting between them. Germline values: CDR1 MNHEY, CDR2 SMNVEV (reference sequence). The DNA for the CDR3 is TGTGCCAGCAGTTCAGAGGGCATAAATGAAAAACTGTTTTTT. It encodes CASSSEGINEKLFF.

This clone has ten or more counts. The chain employs TRBV10-1 and TRBJ2-1; D is uncertain. V was clipped by 5 bases and J by 4 bases, with 12 bases between them. Germline loops: CDR1 WNHNN, CDR2 SYGVQD (reference sequence). The CDR3 totals 14 residues. The CDR3 loop is CASSTANGYNEQFF. The CDR3 region has the DNA TGCGCCAGCAGTACCGCCAACGGGTACAATGAGCAGTTCTTC.

In its sample, this clone was seen a few times. This chain joins TRBV5-1 and TRBJ1-1; 7 bases fit TRBD1. Germline V CDR1 and CDR2: SGHRS, YFSETQ. The length of the CDR3 is 14 residues. V shed 1 base, J shed 2 bases, and the junction held 2 bases outside the gene matches. The CDR3 bases are TGCGCCAGCAGCTTGAGGGGGCTTAACACTGAAGCTTTCTTT. Protein sequence: CASSLRGLNTEAFF.

This clone appeared once. This chain joins TRBV11-3 and TRBJ2-3; the match to TRBD2 covers 13 bases. CDR1 SGHNT and CDR2 YENEEA come from the germline V gene. The CDR3 has 17 residues. Trimming removed 4 bases from V and 2 bases from J; junction bases left unmatched: 6. CDR3 coding DNA: TGTGCCAGCAGCTCCAGGGGACTAGCGGGGCACACAGATACGCAGTATTTT. The encoded protein is CASSSRGLAGHTDTQYF.

CDR3 loop: CASSQMTAAETQYF. The CDR3 DNA reads TGTGCCAGCAGCCAAATGACCGCGGCAGAGACCCAGTACTTC. The chain uses TRBV14 and TRBJ2-5; D remains unclear. The CDR3 is 14 residues long. The V end was cut by 2 bases, the J end by 4 bases, with 11 bases between. Germline CDR1 is SGHDN and CDR2 is FVKESK.

This clone has a single count. The CDR3 DNA sequence: TGTGCCAGCAGTTTCAGCGGACAGGGTATAAATGGCTACACCTTC. It specifies CASSFSGQGINGYTF. The rearrangement links TRBV6-5 to TRBJ1-2, with 8 bases that match TRBD1. The trim removed 4 bases at V and 6 bases at J, leaving 10 bases unmatched. CDR3 length: 15 amino acids. Germline V gene sequence: CDR1 MNHEY, CDR2 SVGAGI.

This clone is a singleton in its sample. The rearrangement joins TRBV9 to TRBJ2-1; 8 bases fit TRBD2. V lost 5 bases to trimming and J lost 0 bases; unmatched junction nucleotides: 10. Germline loops: CDR1 SGDLS, CDR2 YYNGEE. The CDR3 covers 17 residues. Written as DNA, the CDR3 is TGTGCCAGCAGTGGGTTAGTAGCGGGAAGCTCCTACAATGAGCAGTTCTTC. Translation: CASSGLVAGSSYNEQFF.

This clone turned up a few times. This chain uses TRBV9 with TRBJ2-1; 9 bases fit TRBD1. V dropped 0 bases and J dropped 8; count of bases not matched to a gene: 9. Germline lookup yields CDR1 SGDLS and CDR2 YYNGEE. CDR3 length equals 16 residues. This CDR3 is CASSVAGTGSLDEQFF. Here the CDR3 DNA reads TGTGCCAGCAGCGTAGCTGGGACAGGGTCTCTGGATGAGCAGTTCTTC.

The chain joins TRBV7-7 to TRBJ2-5, with a tentative D call TRBD1 (6 bases). The J call is doubtful: the DNA matches TRBJ2-7 better. The CDR3 consists of 14 residues. In germline, CDR1 is SSHAT, CDR2 FNYEAQ (reference sequence). As DNA, the CDR3 is TGTGCCAGCAGCTCTCTGGGGGCTTCTTACGAGCAGTACTTC. It yields the protein CASSSLGASYEQYF.

This clone appeared once. The rearrangement uses TRBV7-9 and TRBJ1-1, with 8 bases fitting TRBD1. The CDR3 sequence is 14 residues long. The V segment lost 3 bases and the J segment 5 bases; nucleotides outside the gene matches: 5. CDR1 SEHNR and CDR2 FQNEAQ come from the germline V gene (reference sequence). In DNA, the CDR3 is TGTGCCAGCAGCTTCAGGGGGCTGCTTACTGAAGCTTTCTTT. Protein sequence: CASSFRGLLTEAFF.

The genes are TRBV5-1 and TRBJ2-5; TRBD1 agrees at 10 bases. The J call may be in error: the DNA end matches TRBJ2-7 better. Germline-derived CDR1 and CDR2 are SGHRS and YFSETQ. The CDR3 spans 15 residues. The CDR3 is CASRVGTGETYEQYF. CDR3 DNA sequence: TGCGCCAGCAGGGTAGGGACAGGGGAAACCTACGAGCAGTACTTC.

The sample holds a few counts of this clone. This chain uses TRBV7-2 with TRBJ2-1, with 12 bases aligning to TRBD2. V was clipped by 5 bases and J by 6 bases; unmatched bases: 5. Germline CDR1 is SGHTA and CDR2 is FQGNSA. This CDR3 spans 15 amino acids. The CDR3: CASSLLTSGSNEQFF. The CDR3 DNA reads TGTGCCAGCAGCCTACTGACTAGCGGGAGCAATGAGCAGTTCTTC. Full variable domain (rest looked up from reference TRBV7-2 and TRBJ2-1): GAGVSQSPSNKVTEKGKDVELRCDPISGHTALYWYRQSLGQGLEFLIYFQGNSAPDKSGLPSDRFSAERTGGSVSTLTIQRTQQEDSAVYLCASSLLTSGSNEQFFGPGTRLTVL.

The chain has TRBV27 and TRBJ1-2, with no clear D. Looked up from germline, CDR1 is MNHEY and CDR2 is SMNVEV (reference sequence). CDR3 size: 13 residues. Trimming pared 2 bases from V and 3 bases from J, leaving 7 bases between. The CDR3 DNA reads as TGTGCCAGCAGTTTAGGGCAGCACTATGGCTACACCTTC. The encoded protein is CASSLGQHYGYTF.

This chain links TRBV2 with TRBJ2-1; D not certain. The CDR3 loop spans 13 amino acids. With 2 bases removed from V and 8 bases from J, the gap between germline ends came to 10 bases. CDR1 and CDR2 from the germline V gene are SNHLY and FYNNEI. In DNA form, the CDR3 reads TGTGCCAGCAGTGAACGGGTAGCAGATGAGCAGTTCTTC. Translating it yields CASSERVADEQFF.

The chain recombines TRBV5-1 with TRBJ2-1, with 11 bases lining up with TRBD2. CDR3 length: 15 residues. V dropped 5 bases and J dropped 4; count of bases not matched to a gene: 5. The V gene's germline CDR1 is SGHRS and CDR2 YFSETQ. Here the CDR3 DNA reads TGCGCCAGCAGACGAGGGACTAGCGGATACAATGAGCAGTTCTTC. It encodes CASRRGTSGYNEQFF.

The chain recombines TRBV1 with TRBJ2-1; the DNA was not compared with TRBD2, the D call given in the table. TRBV1 is a known pseudogene. The CDR3 extends over 18 amino acids. CDR3 nucleotides: TGCACCAGCAGCCAAGAAGTGGGGACTAGCGGCCGGTACAATGAGCAGTTCTTC. Translation: CTSSQEVGTSGRYNEQFF.